Shown below are 5 T cell receptor beta chains from a single sample sequenced in a study of blood T cells in healthy people across ages. Then a second PCR, running about 6 to 11 cycles, was carried out with a sample-barcoded 5' primer and a J-beta primer mix. TCRdb used MiXCR to reprocess the 5' RACE reads, holding one entry per CDR3 protein. The data show 550,000 to 750,000 distinct CDR3 sequences, approximately 21% seen once. The sample was blood. These receptors all come from a man between 65 and 79 years old in good health.

There are a few counts of this clonotype. V is TRBV25-1 and J is TRBJ1-2; D is uncertain. V lost 3 bases, J lost 7 bases, and 12 bases lay in between. The V gene's germline CDR1 is MGHDK and CDR2 SYGVNS. The CDR3 is 13 amino acids. The CDR3 region is CASSDPRGTGYTF. CDR3 DNA: TGTGCCAGCAGTGACCCCCGCGGAACTGGCTACACCTTC.

A few counts support this clonotype. J is TRBJ2-3 and V is TRBV3-1; maybe TRBD2 (6 bases). Trimming shortened V by 1 base and J by 0 bases, and 11 bases separated the two germline ends. Germline V gives CDR1 LGHDT, CDR2 YNNKEL (reference sequence). The length of the CDR3 is 16 residues. The CDR3 reads CASSQVGGSSTDTQYF. Here the CDR3 DNA reads TGTGCCAGCAGCCAAGTTGGGGGGTCTAGCACAGATACGCAGTATTTT.

This clonotype appeared a few times. The chain links TRBV7-2 to TRBJ2-3, with D unclear. V was cut by 1 base and J by 2 bases, with 10 bases left in between. Germline lookup yields CDR1 SGHTA and CDR2 FQGNSA. The CDR3 is made up of 15 amino acids. CDR3 nucleotide sequence: TGTGCCAGCAGCTTAGAGGTTTCCTACACAGATACGCAGTATTTT. Its translation is CASSLEVSYTDTQYF. The entire variable domain, with the rest obtained from reference TRBV7-2 and TRBJ2-3, is as follows: GAGVSQSPSNKVTEKGKDVELRCDPISGHTALYWYRQSLGQGLEFLIYFQGNSAPDKSGLPSDRFSAERTGGSVSTLTIQRTQQEDSAVYLCASSLEVSYTDTQYFGPGTRLTVL.

The chain carries TRBV15 and TRBJ2-1; no clear D. With 5 bases removed from V and 6 bases from J, the gap between germline ends came to 20 bases. Looked up from germline, CDR1 is LNHNV and CDR2 is YYDKDF (reference sequence). The CDR3 is 16 amino acids. The CDR3 sequence: CATSPERRIGSNEQFF. The CDR3 DNA is TGTGCCACCAGCCCCGAGAGACGAATTGGGTCCAATGAGCAGTTCTTC.

The rearrangement uses TRBV6-2 or TRBV6-3 and TRBJ2-5; 10 bases line up with TRBD2. Germline assignment: CDR1 MNHEY and CDR2 SVGEGT. V was clipped by 11 bases and J by 2 bases; unmatched bases: 14. This CDR3 has 16 amino acids. CDR3 coding DNA: TGTGCCTGCCGTACGCGTAGCGGGAGGACGCAAGAGACCCAGTACTTC. Translation gives CACRTRSGRTQETQYF.